The sample holds a few counts of the clone carrying this TCR beta chain. This CDR3 is built from 15 residues. Germline V gene data show CDR1 as SEHNR and CDR2 as FQNEAQ (reference sequence). Trimming took 4 bases from V and 4 from J, leaving 16 bases between them. The data were obtained in a study of T-cell reconstitution after alpha-beta-depleted transplantation in children. Unique molecular identifiers featured in how the TCRbeta library was prepared. TCRdb called the PCR reads again in MiXCR, with one record for every CDR3 protein. The table records about 540,000 distinct CDR3 sequences, about 17% of them present only once.

This TCR derives from a human donor who donated a stem cell graft to a child with acute lymphoblastic leukemia. The chain joins TRBV7-9 to TRBJ1-2; a weak D match, TRBD1 (5 bases). Sequences were derived from PBMCs from the stem cell graft donor, sampled from the stem cell graft. In DNA form, the CDR3 reads TGTGCCAGCAGCTACCCCGACGGGGGAGGCTATGGCTACACCTTC. It translates to CASSYPDGGGYGYTF.